Each of the 32 T cell receptor beta chains below was sequenced from the same sample in a study of T cell responses to AZD1222 COVID-19 vaccine. TCRdb's table, derived via immunoSEQ multiplex PCR, lists solely in-frame clones and lacks some. Among 130,000 or so clones listed, approximately 82% were seen once. The sample was peripheral blood, taken 28 days after the second AZD1222 dose. These receptors originate from an adult who received the AZD1222 COVID-19 vaccine.

The chain recombines TRBV10-3 with TRBJ2-2, with D unclear. This CDR3 contains 12 residues. The germline V gene has CDR1 ENHRY and CDR2 SYGVKD. V was cut by 3 bases and J by 7 bases, with 6 bases left in between. CDR3: CAISDNRGELFF. The CDR3 DNA follows: TGTGCCATCAGTGATAATCGCGGGGAGCTGTTTTTT.

The genes are TRBV29-1 and TRBJ2-7; TRBD1 aligns across 8 bases. V trimming: 6 bases; J trimming: 2 bases; junction bases outside the gene matches: 3. The CDR3 covers 12 residues. CDR1 SQVTM and CDR2 ANQGSEA come from the germline V gene. The CDR3 DNA is TGCAGCGTGGGACAGGACACCTACGAGCAGTACTTC. This codes for CSVGQDTYEQYF.

The chain links TRBV28 to TRBJ1-6; D not certain. Trimming left V 3 bases short and J 8 bases short, with 11 bases between. Germline V gives CDR1 MDHEN, CDR2 SYDVKM. CDR3 length equals 14 residues. This chain's CDR3 is CASSFKQLYSPLHF. CDR3 DNA sequence: TGTGCCAGCAGTTTCAAACAGCTCTATTCACCCCTCCACTTT.

V and J are TRBV12-3 or TRBV12-4 and TRBJ1-1, with D perhaps matching TRBD1 (5 bases). This CDR3 comprises 13 residues. Trimming cost V 2 bases and J 4 bases, with 8 bases left between them. The CDR3 DNA is TGTGCCAGCAGTTTAAGACAGCTCACTGAAGCTTTCTTT. Protein: CASSLRQLTEAFF.

The CDR3 region has the DNA TGTGCCAGCACTACTAGCGGGGCGGCCACCGGGGAGCTGTTTTTT. Encoded protein: CASTTSGAATGELFF. The chain uses TRBV9 and TRBJ2-2; 10 bases are shared with TRBD2. The CDR3 consists of 15 residues. CDR1 SGDLS and CDR2 YYNGEE come from the germline V gene. V was clipped by 6 bases and J by 4 bases; unmatched bases: 6.

The CDR3 protein is CASSLVDSSYTF. The CDR3 DNA is TGTGCCAGCAGCTTAGTGGACAGCTCCTACACCTTC. This rearrangement joins TRBV7-9 to TRBJ1-2, with D tentatively TRBD1 (6 bases). The CDR3 extends over 12 amino acids. Trimming cost V 1 base and J 10 bases, with 10 bases left between them. Germline assignment: CDR1 SEHNR and CDR2 FQNEAQ (reference sequence).

J is TRBJ1-5 and V is TRBV19; D gene ambiguous. V lost 4 bases and J lost 7, with 8 bases in between. Germline V gene sequence: CDR1 LNHDA, CDR2 SQIVND (reference sequence). The CDR3 runs to 12 residues. CDR3 amino acids: CASSRPPQPQHF. CDR3 DNA sequence: TGTGCCAGTAGTAGACCCCCACAGCCCCAGCATTTT.

The chain links TRBV7-2 to TRBJ1-2, with D maybe TRBD1 (6 bases). The V gene lost 3 bases and the J gene lost 0 bases, with 11 bases spanning the gap. The CDR3 extends over 15 amino acids. Germline-derived CDR1 and CDR2 are SGHTA and FQGNSA. In nucleotides, the CDR3 is TGTGCCAGCAGCTTCGCCAGGGGCTCTAACTATGGCTACACCTTC. It encodes CASSFARGSNYGYTF.

This chain links TRBV7-2 with TRBJ2-7; 10 nucleotides align to TRBD1. The CDR3 length is 15 residues. The junction had 7 bases not matched to a gene; V was cut back by 6 bases and J by 2 bases. Germline CDR1 and CDR2: SGHTA and FQGNSA. For the CDR3, the DNA is TGTGCCAGCAGTCTCTCCGGGACAGGGGCCTACGAGCAGTACTTC. Amino acids: CASSLSGTGAYEQYF.

This chain joins TRBV9 and TRBJ1-4; a weak D match, TRBD1 (6 bases). The CDR3 is 15 amino acids. Trimming took off 4 bases at V and 3 bases at J, with 13 bases between the two ends. Per germline, CDR1 SGDLS and CDR2 YYNGEE. CDR3 protein: CASSSQGWSNEKLFF. The CDR3 DNA follows: TGTGCCAGCAGCTCACAGGGCTGGTCTAATGAAAAACTGTTTTTT.

This clone was picked up a small number of times. The chain carries TRBV7-3 and TRBJ1-2, with a possible D match to TRBD1 (6 bases). Trimming took off 5 bases at V and 6 bases at J, with 19 bases between the two ends. The CDR3 length is 15 residues. CDR1 is SGHTA, CDR2 FQGTGA, per germline. CDR3 coding DNA: TGTGCCAGCAGCCCCTCGGGGGGCGGGTTTAATGGCTACACCTTC. This encodes CASSPSGGGFNGYTF.

The rearrangement joins TRBV28 to TRBJ1-5; the match to TRBD1 covers 9 bases. CDR3 length: 18 amino acids. The J segment lost 3 bases and the V segment lost 4 bases, leaving 13 bases of the junction unmatched. From germline, CDR1 is MDHEN and CDR2 SYDVKM. The CDR3 nucleotides are TGTGCCAGCAGTTCTCCGGGACAGGGAGTTTGGGACAATCAGCCCCAGCATTTT. Its translation: CASSSPGQGVWDNQPQHF.

This chain links TRBV27 with TRBJ1-4; D remains unclear. This CDR3 region has 16 residues. V lost 1 base and J 4 bases, leaving 13 bases between the germline ends. Germline loops: CDR1 MNHEY, CDR2 SMNVEV (reference sequence). The CDR3 sequence: CASSLYSGRINEKLFF. CDR3 nucleotide sequence: TGTGCCAGCAGTTTATATTCGGGCAGGATTAATGAAAAACTGTTTTTT.

This clone was counted many times. The rearrangement links TRBV10-1 to TRBJ2-1; 9 bases align to TRBD1. Germline values: CDR1 WNHNN, CDR2 SYGVQD (reference sequence). The CDR3 is 14 amino acids. V trimming: 7 bases; J trimming: 6 bases; junction bases outside the gene matches: 7. The CDR3 nucleotides are TGCGCCAGCACCCCCTGGACAGGGGCCAATGAGCAGTTCTTC. It yields the protein CASTPWTGANEQFF.

The CDR3 nucleotides are TGTGCCAGCAGCTTAGATTCGTTGTTAGGGAATTCACCCCTCCACTTT. Its protein is CASSLDSLLGNSPLHF. The rearrangement uses TRBV7-9 and TRBJ1-6; no clear D. CDR3 length: 16 amino acids. V was shortened by 1 base and J by 7 bases, with 14 bases between the two germline ends. The germline V gene encodes CDR1 SEHNR and CDR2 FQNEAQ (reference sequence).

The rearrangement joins TRBV5-1 to TRBJ1-2; TRBD1 is a possible D gene (5 bases). Between the trimmed V and J ends, which lost 4 bases and 8 bases, there was a span of 12 bases. The CDR3 totals 12 residues. Germline V gene data show CDR1 as SGHRS and CDR2 as YFSETQ. The DNA for the CDR3 is TGCGCCAGCAGCCCGGAAGGGGTAGGCTACACCTTC. Amino acids: CASSPEGVGYTF.

V and J are TRBV5-1 and TRBJ2-3; maybe TRBD1 (6 bases). V was shortened by 0 bases and J by 2 bases, with 10 bases between the two germline ends. The CDR3 covers 15 residues. The germline gives CDR1 SGHRS, CDR2 YFSETQ. The CDR3 loop is CASSLEGQPTDTQYF. CDR3 bases: TGCGCCAGCAGCTTGGAGGGACAACCCACAGATACGCAGTATTTT.

This chain links TRBV4-1 with TRBJ1-2; no firm D call. The germline CDR1 and CDR2 sequences are MGHRA and YSYEKL. Trimming took off 3 bases at V and 2 bases at J, with 16 bases between the two ends. The CDR3 sequence is 16 residues long. CDR3 residues: CASSQGDRAVNYGYTF. CDR3 nucleotides: TGCGCCAGCAGCCAGGGAGATAGGGCGGTAAACTATGGCTACACCTTC.

The V call is TRBV11-2, the J call TRBJ2-1, with 11 bases lining up with TRBD1. CDR1 and CDR2 from the germline V gene are SGHAT and FQNNGV. V lost 3 bases and J lost 7; bases outside the gene matches: 8. This CDR3 is 16 amino acids long. CDR3 nucleotide sequence: TGTGCCAGCAGCTTTTGGGACAGGGGGAAGGGGAATGAGCAGTTCTTC. This translates into CASSFWDRGKGNEQFF.

The chain combines TRBV28 with TRBJ1-4; D possibly corresponds to TRBD1 (6 bases). This CDR3 is 13 amino acids long. The V gene's germline CDR1 is MDHEN and CDR2 SYDVKM. Deletions cut 7 bases from V and 8 bases from J, with 14 bases between. The CDR3 DNA sequence: TGTGCCAGCACTTGGGGGCTGGAAGAAAAACTGTTTTTT. Protein sequence: CASTWGLEEKLFF. Full variable domain (rest looked up from reference TRBV28 and TRBJ1-4): DVKVTQSSRYLVKRTGEKVFLECVQDMDHENMFWYRQDPGLGLRLIYFSYDVKMKEKGDIPEGYSVSREKKERFSLILESASTNQTSMYLCASTWGLEEKLFFGSGTQLSVL.

The chain recombines TRBV14 with TRBJ1-1; tentatively, D is TRBD1 (6 bases). CDR3 size: 16 residues. The V gene's germline CDR1 is SGHDN and CDR2 FVKESK. Trimming cost V 5 bases and J 6 bases, with 22 bases left between them. The DNA for the CDR3 is TGTGCCAGCAGCTACTACAGGTCGGGGGCAGGGGCTGAAGCTTTCTTT. It is translated as CASSYYRSGAGAEAFF.

The chain combines TRBV7-9 with TRBJ1-1; no clear D gene. The germline gives CDR1 SEHNR, CDR2 FQNEAQ (reference sequence). CDR3 length: 11 amino acids. V lost 6 bases and J lost 7, with 9 bases in between. Here the CDR3 reads CASRTTDEAFF. The CDR3 DNA follows: TGTGCCAGCAGAACAACAGATGAAGCTTTCTTT.

This chain joins TRBV6-2 or TRBV6-3 and TRBJ2-5; perhaps TRBD2 as D (6 bases). This CDR3 is built from 15 residues. The V end lost 2 bases, the J end lost 8 bases, and 18 bases lay between the germline ends. In germline, CDR1 is MNHEY, CDR2 SVGEGT. CDR3 residues: CASSYAHPGVATQYF. CDR3 coding DNA: TGTGCCAGCAGTTACGCCCACCCGGGGGTAGCTACCCAGTACTTC.

This sequence joins TRBV7-6 and TRBJ2-6; D remains unclear. The CDR3 runs 17 residues. V lost 1 base and J 4 bases, leaving 14 bases between the germline ends. In germline, CDR1 is SGHVS, CDR2 FNYEAQ. The CDR3 protein is CASSLVPESPGANVLTF. As DNA, the CDR3 is TGTGCCAGCAGCTTAGTTCCGGAATCGCCCGGGGCCAACGTCCTGACTTTC.

The V and J genes are TRBV28 and TRBJ1-1; D unresolved. CDR3 length: 12 residues. Per the germline V gene, CDR1 is MDHEN and CDR2 is SYDVKM. V was clipped by 7 bases and J by 0 bases, with 6 bases between them. CDR3 residues: CASTGMNTEAFF. The CDR3, as DNA: TGTGCCAGCACCGGAATGAACACTGAAGCTTTCTTT.

This clone was picked up one time. The V gene is TRBV28, the J gene TRBJ1-2; 11 bases agree with TRBD1. This CDR3 contains 16 residues. Looked up from germline, CDR1 is MDHEN and CDR2 is SYDVKM. V shed 4 bases and J 2 bases; nucleotides not matched to a gene: 6. The CDR3 bases are TGTGCCAGCAGTTGGCTGGACAGGGGGCAGAACTATGGCTACACCTTC. Protein product: CASSWLDRGQNYGYTF.

V gene TRBV5-1 combines with J gene TRBJ1-5, with 8 nucleotides matching TRBD1. CDR3 length: 15 amino acids. With V trimmed by 4 bases and J by 4 bases, 7 bases remained unmatched. CDR1 is SGHRS, CDR2 YFSETQ, per germline. In DNA form, the CDR3 reads TGCGCCAGCAGCCCTGACAGGGGCCTAAATCAGCCCCAGCATTTT. Protein product: CASSPDRGLNQPQHF.

The chain is built from TRBV11-2 and TRBJ1-6; TRBD1 matches at 10 bases. The germline V gene encodes CDR1 SGHAT and CDR2 FQNNGV. The CDR3 contains 16 residues. J lost 6 bases, V lost 5 bases, and 7 bases had no gene match. The CDR3 sequence: CASSPTTGGGNSPLHF. The CDR3 coding sequence is TGTGCCAGCAGCCCGACGACAGGGGGCGGTAATTCACCCCTCCACTTT. The variable domain in full, completed from reference TRBV11-2 and TRBJ1-6, reads EAGVAQSPRYKIIEKRQSVAFWCNPISGHATLYWYQQILGQGPKLLIQFQNNGVVDDSQLPKDRFSAERLKGVDSTLKIQPAKLEDSAVYLCASSPTTGGGNSPLHFGNGTRLTVT.

As to this clone: A much larger clone lies one base from this, so it may be a read error. This chain connects TRBV7-9 to TRBJ2-7, with D maybe TRBD2 (6 bases). V lost 7 bases and J 2 bases, leaving 21 bases between the germline ends. This CDR3 region has 16 residues. Germline V lookup: CDR1 SEHNR, CDR2 FQNEAQ (reference sequence). In nucleotides, the CDR3 is TGTGCCAGCACTCTAGCGTGCCTGGTCAGCCCCTACGAGCAGTACTTC. Translation gives CASTLACLVSPYEQYF.

The V and J genes are TRBV9 and TRBJ2-2; 7 positions match TRBD2. The J segment lost 0 bases and the V segment lost 1 base, leaving 3 bases of the junction unmatched. CDR1 SGDLS and CDR2 YYNGEE come from the germline V gene. The CDR3 runs to 16 residues. The CDR3 sequence: CASSVLSGANTGELFF. CDR3 bases: TGTGCCAGCAGCGTATTAAGCGGGGCGAACACCGGGGAGCTGTTTTTT.

The J gene is TRBJ2-3, the V gene TRBV3-1 (or the pseudogene TRBV3-2); 11 nucleotides align to TRBD2. Germline lookup yields CDR1 LGHDT and CDR2 YNNKEL (reference sequence). The V gene end was trimmed by 0 bases and the J gene end by 2 bases; junction bases not matched to a gene: 1. The CDR3 is made up of 16 amino acids. The CDR3 region has the DNA TGTGCCAGCAGCCAAGAACTAGCGGGGGCCACAGATACGCAGTATTTT. It codes for CASSQELAGATDTQYF.

The chain links TRBV27 to TRBJ1-4, with TRBD1 matching 10 bases. The length of the CDR3 is 15 residues. V dropped 6 bases and J dropped 6; count of bases not matched to a gene: 7. Germline V gene sequence: CDR1 MNHEY, CDR2 SMNVEV (reference sequence). CDR3: CASRDRGVWDEKLFF. DNA of the CDR3: TGTGCCAGCAGGGACAGGGGGGTTTGGGATGAAAAACTGTTTTTT.